A selection of T cell receptor beta chains follows, all from one sample in a study of T cell clones after liver transplantation. Generated by immunoSEQ multiplex PCR, the TCRdb table keeps only in-frame clones and is missing some. The sample includes about 75,000 clones, around 80% of them seen just once. Specimen: CD4+ T cells from blood, collected less than 50 months after liver transplant. These receptors all stem from a human patient who received a liver transplant. The T cells may come from the graft donor. The CDR3 runs from the conserved cysteine through the conserved F or W. The order of the fields is V gene, clone size, D gene, J gene, CDR3 protein, CDR3 DNA. A D gene is named only where the DNA matches it firmly. Part of the rows lack a size; the others show once, few, many or a class for expanded clones.

>TRBV7-9|NA|NA|TRBJ2-7
CADAGVGPSYEQYF
TGTGCCGACGCCGGGGTAGGGCCCTCCTACGAGCAGTACTTC
>TRBV6-1|NA|NA|TRBJ2-3
CASSLDHLDTQYF
TGTGCCAGCAGCCTAGACCACCTGGATACGCAGTATTTT
>TRBV5-4|once|NA|TRBJ2-7
CASSFLGNYEQYF
TGTGCCAGCAGCTTTCTTGGGAACTACGAGCAGTACTTC
>TRBV7-9|NA|TRBD1|TRBJ2-7
CASSRTGGEDEQYF
TGTGCCAGCAGCCGGACAGGGGGAGAAGACGAGCAGTACTTC
>TRBV7-9|NA|TRBD2|TRBJ2-3
CASSPGLAVITDTQYF
TGTGCCAGCAGCCCGGGACTAGCGGTCATCACAGATACGCAGTATTTT
>TRBV30|NA|NA|TRBJ1-1
CAWGLRVTEAFF
TGTGCCTGGGGACTCAGGGTCACTGAAGCTTTCTTT
>TRBV7-9|NA|NA|TRBJ2-3
CASSFFGVNTQYF
TGTGCCAGCAGCTTCTTCGGAGTGAATACGCAGTATTTT
>TRBV29-1|NA|NA|TRBJ2-7
CSVRRQGSVGQYF
TGCAGCGTTCGTCGCCAGGGGAGTGTCGGGCAGTACTTC
>TRBV28|once|NA|TRBJ2-5
CASSAGTLGETQYF
TGTGCCAGCAGTGCCGGGACTTTGGGAGAGACCCAGTACTTC
>TRBV7-2|NA|NA|TRBJ1-1
CASSPPRKGDTEAFF
TGTGCCAGCAGCCCCCCGAGAAAAGGGGACACTGAAGCTTTCTTT
>TRBV5-1|NA|NA|TRBJ2-5
CASTWRLDTPETQYF
TGCGCCAGCACCTGGAGATTGGATACACCCGAGACCCAGTACTTC
>TRBV5-8|NA|TRBD2|TRBJ2-1
CASSFGGRIYNEQFF
TGTGCCAGCAGCTTTGGCGGGAGAATTTACAATGAGCAGTTCTTC
>TRBV19|NA|NA|TRBJ2-7
CASSTRTGKGLYEQYF
TGTGCCAGTAGTACCCGGACAGGGAAGGGACTATACGAGCAGTACTTC
>TRBV10-3|NA|NA|TRBJ2-3
CAMAVEGAPYTQYF
TGTGCCATGGCGGTGGAGGGGGCCCCCTATACGCAGTATTTT
>TRBV10-1|NA|NA|TRBJ2-7
CASSNRVYEQYF
TGCGCCAGCAGTAACAGGGTTTACGAGCAGTACTTC
>TRBV19|NA|NA|TRBJ2-3
CASSMETVEGDTQYF
TGTGCCAGTAGTATGGAAACCGTGGAGGGGGATACGCAGTATTTT
>TRBV10-3|NA|NA|TRBJ2-5
CAISESGLKETQYF
TGTGCCATCAGTGAGTCGGGCTTGAAAGAGACCCAGTACTTC
>TRBV10-2|NA|NA|TRBJ2-3
CASSEISWADTQYF
TGCGCCAGCAGTGAAATTTCCTGGGCAGATACGCAGTATTTT
>TRBV6-1|NA|TRBD1|TRBJ2-3
CASSEGTGRPDTQYF
TGTGCCAGCAGTGAAGGGACAGGGCGGCCAGATACGCAGTATTTT
>TRBV11-1|NA|NA|TRBJ2-3
CASSFAEGGDTQYF
TGTGCCAGCAGCTTCGCCGAAGGAGGAGATACGCAGTATTTT
>TRBV4-1|NA|NA|TRBJ2-3
CAPEEDTQYF
TGCGCCCCCGAGGAAGATACGCAGTATTTT
>TRBV7-2|NA|TRBD2|TRBJ2-2
CASSAFRGRAAGELFF
TGTGCCAGCAGCGCGTTCCGCGGGAGGGCTGCCGGGGAGCTGTTTTTT
>TRBV7-2|NA|NA|TRBJ2-6
CASSSQRVGAGANVLTF
TGTGCCAGCAGCTCCCAGAGGGTAGGGGCCGGGGCCAACGTCCTGACTTTC
>TRBV7-2|medium-sized|NA|TRBJ1-2
CASSSSSRTESYGYTF
TGTGCCAGCAGTTCATCCTCGAGGACAGAGAGCTATGGCTACACCTTC
>TRBV19|NA|TRBD1|TRBJ2-5
CASSSRTGWETQYF
TGTGCCAGTAGTAGCAGGACAGGGTGGGAGACCCAGTACTTC
>TRBV19|NA|NA|TRBJ2-3
CASSDAGEVTQYF
TGTGCCAGTAGTGACGCCGGAGAGGTCACGCAGTATTTT
>TRBV30|NA|TRBD2|TRBJ2-3
CAWGRLAASGRTQYF
TGTGCCTGGGGCAGGCTAGCGGCTTCCGGACGTACGCAGTATTTT
>TRBV11-2|NA|NA|TRBJ2-7
CASSLRGANEQYF
TGTGCCAGCAGCTTACGGGGAGCCAACGAGCAGTACTTC
>TRBV7-2|NA|TRBD2|TRBJ2-5
CASSLASSGGAGLETQYF
TGTGCCAGCAGCTTAGCGTCTAGCGGGGGGGCGGGACTCGAGACCCAGTACTTC
>TRBV28|NA|NA|TRBJ2-5
CASSLNGETQYF
TGTGCCAGCAGTTTAAATGGAGAGACCCAGTACTTC
>TRBV20-1|NA|NA|TRBJ1-2
CSASYGYTF
TGCAGTGCCTCTTATGGCTACACCTTC
>TRBV28|NA|TRBD2|TRBJ2-1
CASSPGGLAGLNEQFF
TGTGCCAGCAGCCCTGGGGGACTAGCGGGACTCAATGAGCAGTTCTTC
>TRBV5-6|NA|TRBD1|TRBJ2-5
CASSYSWGQGSEETQYF
TGTGCCAGCAGCTACTCGTGGGGACAGGGTAGCGAAGAGACCCAGTACTTC
>TRBV29-1|NA|NA|TRBJ2-1
CSVDYLSYEQFF
TGCAGCGTTGACTATTTAAGTTATGAGCAGTTCTTC
>TRBV30|NA|NA|TRBJ2-4
CAWSVGPLAKNIQYF
TGTGCCTGGAGTGTAGGCCCTCTAGCCAAAAACATTCAGTACTTC
>TRBV2|NA|TRBD2|TRBJ2-5
CASSESSGRLETQYF
TGTGCCAGCAGTGAAAGTAGCGGGAGGTTAGAGACCCAGTACTTC
>TRBV5-4|NA|TRBD1|TRBJ1-1
CASSFRTGNTEAFF
TGTGCCAGCAGCTTCAGGACAGGTAACACTGAAGCTTTCTTT
>TRBV28|NA|TRBD2|TRBJ2-1
CASSLGRLAGAVYNEQFF
TGTGCCAGCAGTTTAGGTAGGCTAGCGGGAGCCGTATACAATGAGCAGTTCTTC
>TRBV11-2|NA|NA|TRBJ2-6
CASSLDAGHHSGANVLTF
TGTGCCAGCAGCTTAGATGCGGGACACCACTCTGGGGCCAACGTCCTGACTTTC
>TRBV7-2|NA|NA|TRBJ1-2
CASSLRTRSHYGYTF
TGTGCCAGCAGCTTACGGACAAGGTCCCACTATGGCTACACCTTC
>TRBV18|few|TRBD1|TRBJ1-6
CASSRGQGDAALHF
TGTGCCAGCTCACGGGGACAGGGGGACGCGGCCCTCCACTTT
>TRBV4-2|NA|NA|TRBJ1-4
CASSQPGTTNEKLFF
TGTGCCAGCAGCCAACCGGGGACAACTAATGAAAAACTGTTTTTT
>TRBV6-1|NA|NA|TRBJ2-1
CASSESGGVQQFF
TGTGCCAGCAGTGAGTCAGGGGGGGTGCAGCAGTTCTTC
>TRBV7-9|NA|NA|TRBJ1-1
CASSTPRLMNTEAFF
TGTGCCAGCAGCACGCCACGTCTTATGAACACTGAAGCTTTCTTT
>TRBV6-1|NA|NA|TRBJ1-1
CASSEPIGGGARTEAFF
TGTGCCAGCAGTGAACCAATAGGGGGGGGCGCGAGGACTGAAGCTTTCTTT
>TRBV7-2|NA|NA|TRBJ1-5
CASSSQGDQPQHF
TGTGCCAGCAGCTCACAGGGAGATCAGCCCCAGCATTTT
>TRBV2|NA|NA|TRBJ2-3
CASTAFRGGTDTQYF
TGTGCCAGCACCGCCTTTAGGGGGGGAACAGATACGCAGTATTTT
>TRBV28|once|NA|TRBJ2-2
CASSPRDTITNTGELFF
TGTGCCAGCAGCCCCCGGGACACTATTACCAACACCGGGGAGCTGTTTTTT
>TRBV5-6|NA|TRBD2|TRBJ2-7
CASSLTSGGAGEQYF
TGTGCCAGCAGCTTGACTAGCGGGGGGGCAGGCGAGCAGTACTTC
>TRBV18|NA|TRBD1|TRBJ2-3
CASSRGDRGFPDTQYF
TGTGCCAGCTCCCGAGGGGACAGGGGGTTTCCAGATACGCAGTATTTT
>TRBV4-3|once|TRBD2|TRBJ2-3
CASSQEGLAGGGDTQYF
TGCGCCAGCAGCCAAGAAGGGCTAGCGGGGGGCGGAGATACGCAGTATTTT
>TRBV10-1|NA|NA|TRBJ2-6
CASIRRSGANVLTF
TGCGCCAGCATAAGAAGGTCAGGGGCCAACGTCCTGACTTTC
>TRBV14|NA|NA|TRBJ1-2
CASSQDGTYGYTF
TGTGCCAGCAGCCAAGACGGCACCTATGGCTACACCTTC
>TRBV5-4|NA|NA|TRBJ2-5
CASSLIPGAETQYF
TGTGCCAGCAGCTTAATCCCGGGGGCAGAGACCCAGTACTTC
>TRBV5-5|NA|TRBD1|TRBJ2-7
CASSYTGGSYEQYF
TGTGCCAGCAGCTACACAGGGGGCTCCTACGAGCAGTACTTC
>TRBV18|NA|TRBD2|TRBJ2-1
CASSPQAGGNPNEQFF
TGTGCCAGCTCACCGCAGGCGGGAGGAAATCCCAATGAGCAGTTCTTC
>TRBV5-3|NA|NA|TRBJ1-2
CARSLARLWRGYTF
TGTGCCAGAAGCTTGGCTCGCCTCTGGAGGGGCTACACCTTC